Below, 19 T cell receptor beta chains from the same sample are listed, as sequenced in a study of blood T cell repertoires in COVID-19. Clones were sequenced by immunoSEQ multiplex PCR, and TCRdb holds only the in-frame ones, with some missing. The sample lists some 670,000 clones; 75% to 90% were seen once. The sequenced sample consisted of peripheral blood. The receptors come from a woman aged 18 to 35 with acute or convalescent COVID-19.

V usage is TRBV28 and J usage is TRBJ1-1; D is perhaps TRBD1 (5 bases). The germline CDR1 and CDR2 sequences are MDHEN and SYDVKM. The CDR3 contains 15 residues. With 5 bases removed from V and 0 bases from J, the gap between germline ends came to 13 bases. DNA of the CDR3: TGTGCCAGCAGTCCCCTGGAAGGGGTGAACACTGAAGCTTTCTTT. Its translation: CASSPLEGVNTEAFF.

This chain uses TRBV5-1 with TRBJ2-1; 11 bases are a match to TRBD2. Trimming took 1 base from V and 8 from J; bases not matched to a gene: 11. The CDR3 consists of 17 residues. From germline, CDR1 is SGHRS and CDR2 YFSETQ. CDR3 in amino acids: CASSLYVLAGGPDEQFF. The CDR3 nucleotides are TGCGCCAGCAGCTTGTACGTCCTAGCGGGGGGCCCCGATGAGCAGTTCTTC.

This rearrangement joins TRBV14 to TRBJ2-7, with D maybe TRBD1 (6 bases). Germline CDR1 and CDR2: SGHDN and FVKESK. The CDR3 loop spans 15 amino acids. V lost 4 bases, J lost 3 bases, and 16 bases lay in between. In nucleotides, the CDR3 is TGTGCCAGCAGCCCAAGGTCGACAGGATACTACGAGCAGTACTTC. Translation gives CASSPRSTGYYEQYF.

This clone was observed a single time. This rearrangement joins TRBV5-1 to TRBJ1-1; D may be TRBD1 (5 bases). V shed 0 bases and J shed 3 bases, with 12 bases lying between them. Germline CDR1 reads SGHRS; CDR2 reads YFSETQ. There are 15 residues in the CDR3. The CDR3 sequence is CASSLVSGWDTEAFF. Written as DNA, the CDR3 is TGCGCCAGCAGCTTGGTTTCAGGGTGGGACACTGAAGCTTTCTTT.

CDR3: CAGRWNNTIYF. The CDR3 nucleotides are TGTGCAGGGAGATGGAATAACACCATATATTTT. The chain couples TRBV14 to TRBJ1-3; D gene ambiguous. The CDR3 runs 11 residues. The germline gives CDR1 SGHDN, CDR2 FVKESK.

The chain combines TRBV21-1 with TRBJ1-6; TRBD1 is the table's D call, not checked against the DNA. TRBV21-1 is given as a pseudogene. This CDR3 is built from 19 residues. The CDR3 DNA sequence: TGTGCCAGCAGCAACCAAGACATCACAGGGAGCTCCTATAATTCACCCCTCCACTTT. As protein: CASSNQDITGSSYNSPLHF.

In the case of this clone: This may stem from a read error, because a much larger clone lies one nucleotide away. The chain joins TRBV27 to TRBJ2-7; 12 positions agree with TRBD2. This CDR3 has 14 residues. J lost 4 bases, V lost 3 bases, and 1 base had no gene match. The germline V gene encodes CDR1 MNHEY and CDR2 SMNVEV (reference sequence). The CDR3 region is CASSFGTSGYEQYF. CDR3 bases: TGTGCCAGCAGTTTCGGGACTAGCGGGTACGAGCAGTACTTC.

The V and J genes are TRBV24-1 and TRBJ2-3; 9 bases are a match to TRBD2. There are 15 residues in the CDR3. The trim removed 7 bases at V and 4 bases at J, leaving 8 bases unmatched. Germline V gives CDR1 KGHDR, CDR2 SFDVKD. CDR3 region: CATSFSGTSPDTQYF. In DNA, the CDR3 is TGTGCCACCAGCTTCTCCGGGACTAGCCCAGATACGCAGTATTTT.

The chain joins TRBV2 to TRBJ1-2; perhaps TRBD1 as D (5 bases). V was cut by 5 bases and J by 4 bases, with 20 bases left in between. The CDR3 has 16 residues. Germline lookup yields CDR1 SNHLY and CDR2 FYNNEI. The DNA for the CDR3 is TGTGCCAGCAGTTCTACCCTGGGGGGACTGTCCTATGGCTACACCTTC. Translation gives CASSSTLGGLSYGYTF.

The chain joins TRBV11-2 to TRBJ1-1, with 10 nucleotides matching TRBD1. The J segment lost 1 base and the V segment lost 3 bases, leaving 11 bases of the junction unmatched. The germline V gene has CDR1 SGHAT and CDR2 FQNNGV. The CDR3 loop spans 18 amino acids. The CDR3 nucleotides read TGTGCCAGCAGCTTGGGATCGGGACAGGGGCGTGGGAACACTGAAGCTTTCTTT. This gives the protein CASSLGSGQGRGNTEAFF.

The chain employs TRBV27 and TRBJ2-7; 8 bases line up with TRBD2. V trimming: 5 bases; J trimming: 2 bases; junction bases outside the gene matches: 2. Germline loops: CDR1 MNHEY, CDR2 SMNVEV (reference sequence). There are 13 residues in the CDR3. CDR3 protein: CASSRGGAYEQYF. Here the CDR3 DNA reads TGTGCCAGCAGTCGGGGGGGGGCCTACGAGCAGTACTTC.

CDR3 protein: CASTSGKVGGELFF. The CDR3 DNA reads TGTGCCAGCACGAGCGGGAAAGTCGGCGGGGAGCTGTTTTTT. The V call is TRBV2, the J call TRBJ2-2, with TRBD2 matching over 7 bases. The CDR3 covers 14 residues. Germline values: CDR1 SNHLY, CDR2 FYNNEI. Losses at the gene ends were 7 bases for V and 7 bases for J; bases not matched to a gene: 9. Together with reference TRBV2 and TRBJ2-2, the CDR3 gives the full variable domain: EPEVTQTPSHQVTQMGQEVILRCVPISNHLYFYWYRQILGQKVEFLVSFYNNEISEKSEIFDDQFSVERPDGSNFTLKIRSTKLEDSAMYFCASTSGKVGGELFFGEGSRLTVL.

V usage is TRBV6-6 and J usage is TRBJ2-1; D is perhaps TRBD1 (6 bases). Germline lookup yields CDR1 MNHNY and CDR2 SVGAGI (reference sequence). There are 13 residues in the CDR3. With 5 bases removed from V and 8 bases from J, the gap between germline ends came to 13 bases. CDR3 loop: CASSPQGKDEQFF. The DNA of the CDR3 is TGTGCCAGCAGTCCCCAGGGGAAGGATGAGCAGTTCTTC.

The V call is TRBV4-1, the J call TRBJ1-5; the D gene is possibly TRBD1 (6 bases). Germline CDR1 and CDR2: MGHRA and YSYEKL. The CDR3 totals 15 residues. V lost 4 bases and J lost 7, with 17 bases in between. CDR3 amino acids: CASSLTGQKGQPQHF. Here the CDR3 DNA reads TGCGCCAGCAGCCTCACCGGACAGAAGGGACAGCCCCAGCATTTT.

CDR3 residues: CASSLGGTGAVGYTF. CDR3 sequence (DNA): TGTGCCAGCAGCTTAGGGGGGACAGGGGCTGTAGGCTACACCTTC. The chain links TRBV13 to TRBJ1-2; 10 nucleotides agree with TRBD1. Germline loops: CDR1 PRHDT, CDR2 FYEKMQ (reference sequence). The ends lost 0 bases at V and 8 bases at J; junction bases unmatched: 6. The length of the CDR3 is 15 residues.

The CDR3 DNA sequence: TGTGCCAGCAGCTTGAAGCGGGGGGGAAACAATGAGCAGTTCTTC. Residues: CASSLKRGGNNEQFF. The chain combines TRBV5-4 with TRBJ2-1; TRBD2 aligns across 10 bases. This CDR3 is 15 amino acids long. V shed 1 base and J 5 bases; nucleotides not matched to a gene: 3. Germline CDR1 and CDR2: SGHNT and YYREEE (reference sequence).

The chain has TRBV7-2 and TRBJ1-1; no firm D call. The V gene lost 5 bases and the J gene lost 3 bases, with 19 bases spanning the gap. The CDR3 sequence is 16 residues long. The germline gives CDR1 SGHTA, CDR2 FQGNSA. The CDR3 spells CASSPVSSREDTEAFF. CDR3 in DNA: TGTGCCAGCAGCCCCGTGTCTTCGAGGGAGGACACTGAAGCTTTCTTT.

CDR3 region: CASSSWTSGGIYEQFF. CDR3 bases: TGTGCCAGCAGTTCTTGGACTAGCGGGGGTATCTATGAGCAGTTCTTC. The gene calls are TRBV28 and TRBJ2-1; 13 bases are shared with TRBD2. CDR1 MDHEN and CDR2 SYDVKM come from the germline V gene. The CDR3 length is 16 residues. With V trimmed by 4 bases and J by 8 bases, 8 bases remained unmatched.

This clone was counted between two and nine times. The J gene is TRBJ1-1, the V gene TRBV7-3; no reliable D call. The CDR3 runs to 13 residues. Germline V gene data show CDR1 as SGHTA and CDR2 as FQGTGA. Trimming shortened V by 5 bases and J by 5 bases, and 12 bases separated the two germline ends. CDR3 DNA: TGTGCCAGCAGCCTACAAGTGGAGACTGAAGCTTTCTTT. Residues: CASSLQVETEAFF.